The clone carrying this T cell receptor (beta chain) has just one count. Its antigen is unknown. The junction and the germline gene differ at one end; a read error may be behind it. This CDR3 comprises 13 residues. Germline values: CDR1 SSHAT, CDR2 FNYEAQ (reference sequence). This entry comes from a study of cytomegalovirus exposure and HLA in healthy donors. Overall study results and limits: One variant, a missense change in DCLRE1C, was linked in a later analysis to TCR beta V- and J-gene trimming. Evidence from a later analysis indicated that most CMV-associated TCR beta chains looked HLA-restricted.

PCR used 60 Vbeta primers and 13 Jbeta primers. Profiling relied on immunoSEQ multiplex PCR, and the TCRdb table lists in-frame clones only, not all of them. The table lists 150,000 to 200,000 clones, around 79% of them singletons. The TCR was taken from a woman aged 50 to 60 in good health and CMV-seronegative. The sequenced sample consisted of PBMCs. The V gene is TRBV7-7, the J gene TRBJ2-4, with D maybe TRBD2 (5 bases). CDR3 sequence reads: CASSRELWDIQYF. As DNA, the CDR3 is TGTGCTAGCAGCCGGGAATTGTGGGACATTCAGTACTTC. The whole variable domain, filled in from reference TRBV7-7 and TRBJ2-4, reads GAGVSQSPRYKVTKRGQDVTLRCDPISSHATLYWYQQALGQGPEFLTYFNYEAQPDKSGLPSDRFSAERPEGSISTLTIQRTEQRDSAMYRCASSRELWDIQYFGAGTRLSVL.